Included here is one TCR beta chain sequence, with context. This entry comes from a study of blood T cell repertoires in COVID-19. The overall study: From the United States, Italy and Spain came samples of acute and convalescent COVID-19. PBMCs, B-cell-depleted T cells, or T cells provided the cDNA or gDNA that made up the material.

Measured with immunoSEQ multiplex PCR; TCRdb has only the in-frame clones, and not every one. The sample records about 110,000 clones, around 64% being singletons. CDR3 size: 13 residues. This receptor was obtained from a woman in her thirties or forties with acute or convalescent COVID-19. The gene calls are TRBV21-1 and TRBJ1-1; TRBD1 is taken as the D call from the table, unchecked against the DNA. TRBV21-1 constitutes a pseudogene. Sequences were obtained from peripheral blood. CDR3 residues: CASSPRDRGLAFF. As DNA, the CDR3 is TGTGCCAGCAGCCCCCGGGACAGGGGGCTTGCTTTCTTT.